This T cell receptor beta chain is drawn from a study of siplizumab effects on memory and regulatory T cells. The CDR3 is 18 amino acids. The V and J ends lost 5 bases and 8 bases, in that order; junction bases with no gene match: 17. From germline, CDR1 is SGHTA and CDR2 FQGTGA. The repertoire was sequenced with immunoSEQ multiplex PCR; TCRdb's copy has only in-frame clones and lacks some. The sample includes about 85,000 clones, around 93% seen only once; the top ten take approximately 18%. The chain has TRBV7-3 and TRBJ2-3; 12 bases align to TRBD2. The specimen was CD8+ T cells sorted from blood. The TCR sequence derives from a human donor in good health. The CDR3 DNA reads as TGTGCCAGCAGCCCCCCCGGACTAGCGGGACATGAATGGGGTACGCAGTATTTT. The encoded protein is CASSPPGLAGHEWGTQYF.